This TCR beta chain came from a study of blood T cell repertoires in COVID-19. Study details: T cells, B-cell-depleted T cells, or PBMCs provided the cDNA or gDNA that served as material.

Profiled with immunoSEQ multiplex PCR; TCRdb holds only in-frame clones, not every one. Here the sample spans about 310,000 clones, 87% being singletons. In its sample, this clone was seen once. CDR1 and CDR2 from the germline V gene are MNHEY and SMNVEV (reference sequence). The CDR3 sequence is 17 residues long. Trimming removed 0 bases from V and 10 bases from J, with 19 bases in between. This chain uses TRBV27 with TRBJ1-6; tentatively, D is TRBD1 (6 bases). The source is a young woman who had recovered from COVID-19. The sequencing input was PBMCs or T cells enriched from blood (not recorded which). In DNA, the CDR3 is TGTGCCAGCAGTTTATCTTCCATGCGGACAGTGAAGTCACCCCTCCACTTT. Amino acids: CASSLSSMRTVKSPLHF.